These T cell receptor beta chains were read from a single sample in a study of early T cells in non-severe SARS-CoV-2 infection. TCRdb redid the calling of the 5' RACE reads with MiXCR, one entry per CDR3 protein. The table has nearly 95,000 distinct CDR3 sequences, approximately 15% seen once. Sequences were derived from whole blood, sampled at baseline. Receptors originate from an adult who was a healthcare worker with PCR-confirmed SARS-CoV-2 infection or an uninfected control (not recorded which). The CDR3 runs from the conserved cysteine through the conserved F or W. D genes are given only for firm matches. Clone size appears in some rows only: once, few, many, or a class for an expanded clone.

V	size	J	D	CDR3	DNA
TRBV12-3/TRBV12-4	NA	TRBJ2-3	NA	CASSLTIPSTADTQYF	TGTGCCAGCAGTTTAACCATACCGTCGACAGCAGATACGCAGTATTTT
TRBV12-3/TRBV12-4	once	TRBJ2-7	NA	CASSLAGEGQYF	TGTGCCAGCAGTTTAGCGGGCGAAGGGCAGTACTTC
TRBV20-1	NA	TRBJ2-2	TRBD2	CSATLGGRAANTGDLFF	TGCAGTGCCACCCTAGGCGGGAGGGCCGCGAACACCGGGGACCTGTTTTTT
TRBV28	NA	TRBJ1-2	NA	CASSSGQYGYTF	TGTGCCAGCAGTTCTGGACAGTATGGCTACACCTTC
TRBV12-3/TRBV12-4	few	TRBJ2-6	NA	CASNGTRSSGANVLTF	TGTGCCAGCAATGGGACACGGTCTTCTGGGGCCAACGTCCTGACTTTC
TRBV28	few	TRBJ2-7	TRBD2	CASSASPGLAGVYEQYF	TGTGCCAGCAGTGCATCTCCGGGACTAGCGGGGGTCTACGAGCAGTACTTC
TRBV7-9	many	TRBJ1-1	TRBD1	CASSPLSTGAHRAFF	TGTGCCAGCAGCCCTCTATCGACAGGGGCGCATAGAGCTTTCTTT
TRBV7-9	NA	TRBJ2-3	NA	CASSPTPDTQYF	TGTGCCAGCAGCCCTACTCCAGATACGCAGTATTTT
TRBV4-1	few	TRBJ1-1	NA	CASSQGPAMNTEAFF	TGCGCCAGCAGCCAAGGACCAGCCATGAACACTGAAGCTTTCTTT
TRBV20-1	many	TRBJ2-5	TRBD2	CSVPTSGRKTQYF	TGCAGTGTACCGACTAGCGGGAGAAAGACCCAGTACTTC
TRBV27	NA	TRBJ2-5	TRBD1	CASTDRGLETQYF	TGTGCCAGTACGGACAGGGGGCTGGAGACCCAGTACTTC
TRBV7-2	NA	TRBJ2-3	NA	CASSLGVPTDTQYF	TGTGCCAGCAGCTTAGGCGTCCCCACAGATACGCAGTATTTT
TRBV18	few	TRBJ2-2	NA	CASSPFPVGELFF	TGTGCCAGCTCACCATTTCCTGTCGGGGAGCTGTTTTTT
TRBV21-1	NA	TRBJ2-3	NA	CASSKMSGGATDTQYF	TGTGCCAGCAGCAAAATGTCGGGCGGGGCTACAGATACGCAGTATTTT
TRBV10-3	NA	TRBJ2-7	NA	CAISESSRAVGREQYF	TGTGCCATCAGTGAGTCTTCCCGGGCTGTAGGACGCGAGCAGTACTTC
TRBV12-3/TRBV12-4	NA	TRBJ2-1	NA	CASSLMRDSYNEQFF	TGTGCCAGCAGTTTAATGCGGGACTCTTACAATGAGCAGTTCTTC
TRBV20-1	NA	TRBJ2-7	TRBD2	CSARDPAGESREQYF	TGCAGTGCTAGAGACCCAGCGGGAGAGTCGCGCGAGCAGTACTTC
TRBV12-3/TRBV12-4	few	TRBJ2-1	NA	CASRTGTRYNEQFF	TGTGCCAGCAGGACCGGGACACGCTACAATGAGCAGTTCTTC
TRBV6-5	NA	TRBJ1-1	NA	CASSSTFGAFF	TGTGCCAGCAGTTCTACGTTTGGGGCTTTCTTT
TRBV12-3/TRBV12-4	NA	TRBJ1-6	NA	CASSLQGRNSPLHF	TGTGCCAGCAGTCTACAGGGACGGAATTCACCCCTCCACTTT
TRBV30	NA	TRBJ2-1	NA	CAWSKGSGAYNEQFF	TGTGCCTGGAGTAAAGGGAGTGGGGCCTACAATGAGCAGTTCTTC
TRBV18	many	TRBJ2-3	TRBD2	CASSPTTSGETDTQYF	TGTGCCAGCTCGCCAACGACTAGCGGGGAAACAGATACGCAGTATTTT
TRBV7-8	NA	TRBJ2-7	NA	CASSLGAVSYEQYF	TGTGCCAGCAGCTTAGGGGCGGTATCCTACGAGCAGTACTTC
TRBV12-3/TRBV12-4	few	TRBJ1-1	NA	CASSPYDRNTEAFF	TGTGCCAGCAGTCCCTATGACCGGAACACTGAAGCTTTCTTT
TRBV10-3	few	TRBJ2-7	TRBD1	CAISGQGSQGEQYF	TGTGCCATCAGTGGACAGGGGTCCCAAGGCGAGCAGTACTTC
TRBV28	NA	TRBJ1-4	NA	CASSLVWKEKLFF	TGTGCCAGCAGTTTAGTCTGGAAAGAAAAACTGTTTTTT
TRBV20-1	few	TRBJ2-3	NA	CSARASFKGTDTQYF	TGCAGTGCTAGAGCCTCGTTTAAAGGCACAGATACGCAGTATTTT
TRBV6-5	NA	TRBJ2-7	NA	CASWMGARPYEQYF	TGTGCCAGTTGGATGGGGGCCCGACCCTACGAGCAGTACTTC
TRBV11-2	few	TRBJ2-5	NA	CASQGFMGKETQYF	TGTGCCAGCCAAGGCTTCATGGGGAAAGAGACCCAGTACTTC
TRBV20-1	few	TRBJ2-4	NA	CSATSTAPNIQYF	TGCAGTGCAACCTCGACAGCCCCAAACATTCAGTACTTC
TRBV4-3	NA	TRBJ2-2	TRBD2	CASSQEVVRSGGNTGELFF	TGCGCCAGCAGCCAAGAGGTGGTGCGTAGCGGGGGAAACACCGGGGAGCTGTTTTTT
TRBV28	few	TRBJ2-5	TRBD1	CASKDRGRSETQYF	TGTGCCAGCAAGGACAGGGGGCGTTCGGAGACCCAGTACTTC
TRBV6-2/TRBV6-3	NA	TRBJ2-5	NA	CASSHDGAGQETQYF	TGTGCCAGCAGTCACGACGGGGCAGGGCAAGAGACCCAGTACTTC
TRBV29-1	many	TRBJ2-1	NA	CSVESGQFF	TGCAGCGTTGAATCCGGGCAGTTCTTC
TRBV18	NA	TRBJ1-3	NA	CASSPPAGQHSGNTIYF	TGTGCCAGCTCACCCCCGGCAGGGCAACACTCTGGAAACACCATATATTTT
TRBV2	NA	TRBJ2-1	NA	CASSLGGINEQFF	TGTGCCAGCTCCCTGGGAGGTATCAATGAGCAGTTCTTC
TRBV18	NA	TRBJ2-7	NA	CASSPRGNHLGEQYF	TGTGCCAGCTCACCACGAGGCAACCACCTAGGCGAGCAGTACTTC
TRBV6-5	many	TRBJ2-5	NA	CASSYSPTAQETQYF	TGTGCCAGCAGTTACTCTCCAACAGCCCAAGAGACCCAGTACTTC
TRBV7-6	few	TRBJ2-1	NA	CASSSRGGGFGEQFF	TGTGCCAGCAGCTCCAGAGGCGGAGGGTTTGGGGAGCAGTTCTTC
TRBV2	few	TRBJ2-3	NA	CASKKDSSTDTQYF	TGTGCCAGCAAGAAGGACAGTAGCACAGATACGCAGTATTTT